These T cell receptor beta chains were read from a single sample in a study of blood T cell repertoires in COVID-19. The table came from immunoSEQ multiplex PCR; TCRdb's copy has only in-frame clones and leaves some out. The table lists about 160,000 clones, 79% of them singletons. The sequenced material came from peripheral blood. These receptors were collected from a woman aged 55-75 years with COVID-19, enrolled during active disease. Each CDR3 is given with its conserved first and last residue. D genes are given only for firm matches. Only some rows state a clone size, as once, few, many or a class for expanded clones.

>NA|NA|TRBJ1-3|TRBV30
CAWSVLGNTIYF
TGTGCCTGGAGTGTACTGGGAAACACCATATATTTT
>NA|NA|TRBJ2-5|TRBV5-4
CASNLDRRQETQYF
TGTGCCAGCAACCTAGACAGGCGTCAAGAGACCCAGTACTTC
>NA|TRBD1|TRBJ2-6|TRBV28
CASSLPHNRGHPAWSGANVLTF
TGTGCCAGCAGTTTACCGCACAACAGGGGGCACCCTGCTTGGTCCGGGGCCAACGTCCTGACTTTC
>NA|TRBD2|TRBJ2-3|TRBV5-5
CASSLGTSGDTQYF
TGTGCCAGCAGCTTGGGGACTAGCGGGGATACGCAGTATTTT
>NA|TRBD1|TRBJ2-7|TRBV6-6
CASSYSWDRVQREQYF
TGTGCCAGCAGTTACTCTTGGGACAGGGTTCAGCGAGAGCAGTACTTC
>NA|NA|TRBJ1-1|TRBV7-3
CASSLTLSGEAFF
TGTGCCAGCAGCTTAACGCTGAGTGGTGAAGCTTTCTTT
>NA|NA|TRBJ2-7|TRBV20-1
CSASATDLYEQYF
TGCAGTGCTAGTGCTACAGACCTATACGAGCAGTACTTC
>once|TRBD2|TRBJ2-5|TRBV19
CASTSGRAGETQYF
TGTGCCAGTACTAGCGGGAGGGCCGGAGAGACCCAGTACTTC
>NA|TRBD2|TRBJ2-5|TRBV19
CASSTRLAGVEETQYF
TGTGCCAGTAGTACCCGACTAGCGGGAGTTGAAGAGACCCAGTACTTC
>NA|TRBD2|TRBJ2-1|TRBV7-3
CASSLVAGPGGYEQFF
TGTGCCAGCAGCTTAGTAGCGGGGCCAGGTGGCTATGAGCAGTTCTTC
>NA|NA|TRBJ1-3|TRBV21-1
CASSTRRQAENTIYF
TGTGCCAGCAGCACGCGACGACAGGCTGAAAACACCATATATTTT
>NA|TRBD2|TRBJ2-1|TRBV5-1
CASSLGTSWSEQFF
TGCGCCAGCAGCTTAGGGACTAGCTGGAGCGAGCAGTTCTTC
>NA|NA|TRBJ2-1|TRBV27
CASSFSGALNNEQFF
TGTGCCAGCAGTTTTTCAGGGGCGCTGAACAATGAGCAGTTCTTC
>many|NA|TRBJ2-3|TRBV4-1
CASSLIASETDTQYF
TGCGCCAGCAGCCTCATTGCTAGCGAGACAGATACGCAGTATTTT
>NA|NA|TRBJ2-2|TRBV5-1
CASSPPLARGTGELFF
TGCGCCAGCAGTCCTCCTCTCGCGAGAGGGACCGGGGAGCTGTTTTTT
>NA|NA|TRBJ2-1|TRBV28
CASSRQPSSYNEQFF
TGTGCCAGCAGTCGACAGCCTAGCTCCTACAATGAGCAGTTCTTC
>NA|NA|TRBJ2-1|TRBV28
CASSLYGGPEGDEQFF
TGTGCCAGCAGTTTATATGGTGGCCCCGAGGGGGATGAGCAGTTCTTC
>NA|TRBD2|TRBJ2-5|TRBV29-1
CSVEEGFGGGFGETQYF
TGCAGCGTTGAAGAGGGGTTCGGCGGGGGTTTTGGAGAGACCCAGTACTTC
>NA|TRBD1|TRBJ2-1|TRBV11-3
CASSKRTGGRRNEQFF
TGTGCCAGCAGCAAGAGGACAGGGGGCCGGCGGAATGAGCAGTTCTTC
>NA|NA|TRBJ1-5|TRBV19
CASSIGRSLNFQPQHF
TGTGCCAGTAGTATTGGGAGGTCCTTAAATTTTCAGCCCCAGCATTTT
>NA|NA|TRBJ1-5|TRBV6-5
CASLPGHGQPQHF
TGTGCCTCCTTACCAGGGCACGGTCAGCCCCAGCATTTT
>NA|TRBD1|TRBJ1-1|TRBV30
CAWSPTTYGTDNTEAFF
TGTGCCTGGAGCCCTACCACCTACGGGACAGATAACACTGAAGCTTTCTTT